This record covers a single TCR beta chain. Antigen specificity is unknown. The data were obtained in a study of blood T cells in healthy people across ages. Study observations and caveats: Per million T cells, TCR beta diversity dropped about linearly as age rose.

Unmatched junction bases numbered 7, after V lost 4 bases and J lost 7 bases. This CDR3 is built from 15 residues. Germline V lookup: CDR1 MGHRA, CDR2 YSYEKL. The authors ran a second PCR of about 6 to 11 cycles using a sample-barcoded 5' primer and a J-beta primer mix. Each cDNA molecule, via a template-switch adaptor with 12 random nucleotides, was tagged. TCRdb processed the 5' RACE reads anew with MiXCR; each CDR3 protein has one entry. Among 1.8 million or so distinct CDR3 sequences listed, about 39% were seen once. This TCR was recovered from a human donor in good health. V gene TRBV4-1 combines with J gene TRBJ2-1; TRBD2 agrees at 10 bases. The specimen sequenced was blood. The CDR3 sequence: CASSPLAGVVNEQFF. The CDR3 coding sequence is TGCGCCAGCAGCCCTCTAGCGGGGGTTGTTAATGAGCAGTTCTTC.